These 31 T cell receptor beta chains were all obtained from the same sample, sequenced in a study of T cells in Graves' hyperthyroidism and ophthalmopathy. The CDR3 regions of TCR beta were amplified from RNA transcripts. When the TCR CDR3 underwent first-round RT-PCR, the HTBI primer set was used. TCRdb ran MiXCR on the multiplex PCR reads and lists one entry per CDR3 protein. Of some 550,000 distinct CDR3 sequences listed, 20% are singletons. The sample comprised blood. These receptors were obtained from a man aged 18 to 35 with Graves' hyperthyroidism.

V gene TRBV6-2 or TRBV6-3 combines with J gene TRBJ2-2; 12 bases map to TRBD2. The V and J ends lost 6 bases and 4 bases, in that order; junction bases with no gene match: 3. This CDR3 has 15 amino acids. Germline CDR1 and CDR2: MNHEY and SVGEGT. CDR3 coding DNA: TGTGCCAGCAGAAAGGGACTAGCGGGCACCGGGGAGCTGTTTTTT. Residues: CASRKGLAGTGELFF.

CDR3 sequence (DNA): TGTGCCAGCCGGGCGGGGGGGCGAGGGACCCAGTACTTC. Translating it yields CASRAGGRGTQYF. The J gene is TRBJ2-5, the V gene TRBV28; 9 nucleotides agree with TRBD2. The CDR3 has 13 amino acids. Germline V gene data show CDR1 as MDHEN and CDR2 as SYDVKM. V dropped 8 bases and J dropped 7; count of bases not matched to a gene: 8.

This clonotype was counted ten times or more. V is TRBV12-3 or TRBV12-4 and J is TRBJ1-3, with a tentative D call TRBD1 (5 bases). Trimming shortened V by 6 bases and J by 0 bases, and 9 bases separated the two germline ends. The CDR3 runs to 14 residues. The CDR3 spells CASRGLSSGNTIYF. The CDR3, as DNA: TGTGCCAGCAGGGGACTGAGCTCTGGAAACACCATATATTTT.

At least ten counts were recorded for this clonotype. This chain joins TRBV2 and TRBJ2-5; D is unresolved. Trimming cost V 4 bases and J 10 bases, with 13 bases left between them. The germline V gene encodes CDR1 SNHLY and CDR2 FYNNEI. The CDR3 is 12 residues long. CDR3 nucleotide sequence: TGTGCCAGCAGTGGGCAGACCGGGCGCCAGTACTTC. Protein product: CASSGQTGRQYF.

The chain joins TRBV4-1 to TRBJ2-5, with 7 bases identical to TRBD1. The CDR3 has 16 residues. Germline trimming cut 3 bases from V and 4 bases from J; bases unmatched to any gene: 11. Germline values: CDR1 MGHRA, CDR2 YSYEKL. The CDR3 spells CASSHKPGQRLETQYF. CDR3 DNA: TGCGCCAGCAGCCACAAACCGGGACAGCGATTAGAGACCCAGTACTTC.

This clonotype was found a few times. V is TRBV20-1 and J is TRBJ2-2; 8 positions match TRBD1. V dropped 6 bases and J dropped 5; count of bases not matched to a gene: 8. This CDR3 is built from 14 residues. Germline V gene sequence: CDR1 DFQATT, CDR2 SNEGSKA (reference sequence). The CDR3 region is CSAVDRVVTGELFF. As DNA, the CDR3 is TGCAGTGCGGTGGACAGGGTTGTAACCGGGGAGCTGTTTTTT.

In regard to this clonotype: This may arise from a read error, as a much more abundant clone is one base away. The chain links TRBV2 to TRBJ1-2; D not certain. Trimming took off 6 bases at V and 5 bases at J, with 19 bases between the two ends. This CDR3 is built from 15 residues. Germline V lookup: CDR1 SNHLY, CDR2 FYNNEI. CDR3 amino acids: CASSADLPSLYGYTF. CDR3 bases: TGTGCCAGCAGCGCCGACCTTCCGTCCCTTTATGGCTACACCTTC.

This clonotype was found many times. The V gene is TRBV12-3 or TRBV12-4, the J gene TRBJ2-7, with TRBD1 identical over 7 bases. The V segment lost 5 bases and the J segment 0 bases; nucleotides outside the gene matches: 7. This CDR3 region has 15 residues. The CDR3, as DNA: TGTGCCAGCAGTCCAAGGGACAGTGTCTCCTACGAGCAGTACTTC. Protein: CASSPRDSVSYEQYF.

Many counts were recorded for this clonotype. The chain has TRBV2 and TRBJ2-2; D not resolved. The V end was cut by 6 bases, the J end by 6 bases, with 20 bases between. The length of the CDR3 is 16 residues. Germline lookup yields CDR1 SNHLY and CDR2 FYNNEI. CDR3 coding DNA: TGTGCCAGCAGCTCCACCGTGGACGGCCCCGCCGGGGAGCTGTTTTTT. Protein sequence: CASSSTVDGPAGELFF.

This clonotype occurred many times. This may stem from a read error, because a much larger clone lies one nucleotide away. This chain joins TRBV6-1 and TRBJ2-7, with D uncertain. The CDR3 runs to 11 residues. V shed 1 base and J shed 6 bases, with 4 bases lying between them. Germline V lookup: CDR1 MNHNS, CDR2 SASEGT. The CDR3 DNA reads as TGTGCCAGCAGTGAAGGGCGCGAGCAGTACTTC. Its translation is CASSEGREQYF.

This clonotype came up many times. V and J are TRBV12-3 or TRBV12-4 and TRBJ2-7; no definite D call. CDR3 length: 11 residues. V was trimmed by 2 bases and J by 7 bases, leaving 6 bases between them. The CDR3 bases are TGTGCCAGCAGTTTATTGGGGGAGCAGTACTTC. Protein product: CASSLLGEQYF.

There are a few counts of this clonotype. The CDR3, as DNA: TGTGCCAGCAGTTCTCCAGGGGGCGGCTACACCTTC. Translated: CASSSPGGGYTF. The chain employs TRBV28 and TRBJ1-2, with 8 positions matching TRBD1. V trimming: 4 bases; J trimming: 8 bases; junction bases outside the gene matches: 3. This CDR3 region has 12 residues. The germline V gene encodes CDR1 MDHEN and CDR2 SYDVKM.

This clonotype showed up just once. The chain uses TRBV4-1 and TRBJ2-7; D unresolved. The V end was cut by 0 bases, the J end by 0 bases, with 9 bases between. The CDR3 consists of 15 residues. Germline V lookup: CDR1 MGHRA, CDR2 YSYEKL. The CDR3 loop reads CASSQERFCSYEQYF. CDR3 DNA sequence: TGCGCCAGCAGCCAAGAAAGGTTTTGCTCCTACGAGCAGTACTTC.

This clonotype was recorded at least ten times. The gene calls are TRBV20-1 and TRBJ2-5; TRBD2 matches at 8 bases. The CDR3 has 14 amino acids. After removal of 4 bases from V and 4 bases from J, the junction contained 8 bases not matched to a gene. Germline lookup yields CDR1 DFQATT and CDR2 SNEGSKA (reference sequence). In DNA form, the CDR3 reads TGCAGTGCTATCTACGGGGGGGATAGAGAGACCCAGTACTTC. Translating gives CSAIYGGDRETQYF.

This clonotype was counted ten times or more. J is TRBJ1-1 and V is TRBV29-1; 9 bases line up with TRBD1. Trimming at V came to 7 bases and at J to 5 bases, leaving 8 bases not matched to a gene. The germline V gene encodes CDR1 SQVTM and CDR2 ANQGSEA. The CDR3 spans 13 residues. As DNA, the CDR3 is TGCAGCGGGGGACAGGGAAAGGGGACTGAAGCTTTCTTT. Residues: CSGGQGKGTEAFF.

This clonotype was counted between two and nine times. The chain combines TRBV28 with TRBJ2-2; D tentatively reads TRBD1 or TRBD2 (5 bases each). V was trimmed by 4 bases and J by 5 bases, leaving 11 bases between them. The CDR3 contains 14 residues. The germline V gene encodes CDR1 MDHEN and CDR2 SYDVKM. The chain's CDR3 is CASSSGASTGELFF. The CDR3 coding sequence is TGTGCCAGCAGTTCCGGGGCATCGACCGGGGAGCTGTTTTTT.

This clonotype appeared many times. The gene calls are TRBV2 and TRBJ1-1, with D uncertain. V dropped 3 bases and J dropped 9 bases, with 11 bases sitting between them. The length of the CDR3 is 12 residues. The germline V gene has CDR1 SNHLY and CDR2 FYNNEI. CDR3 loop: CASSEVPAQAFF. CDR3 nucleotide sequence: TGTGCCAGCAGTGAGGTCCCGGCTCAAGCTTTCTTT.

This clonotype occurred a few times. V is TRBV27 and J is TRBJ1-1; TRBD1 aligns across 7 bases. The CDR3 consists of 16 residues. V lost 5 bases and J lost 1; bases outside the gene matches: 10. Germline loops: CDR1 MNHEY, CDR2 SMNVEV (reference sequence). The CDR3 coding sequence is TGTGCCAGCAGTCCCCGACAGGGAGGGAAGAACACTGAAGCTTTCTTT. Translation: CASSPRQGGKNTEAFF.

The chain carries TRBV30 and TRBJ2-7, with a tentative D call TRBD1 (6 bases). CDR3 size: 16 residues. Trimming removed 1 base from V and 3 bases from J, with 19 bases in between. Germline assignment: CDR1 GTSNPN and CDR2 SVGIG (reference sequence). The CDR3 loop reads CAWSGRRAGEDYEQYF. The CDR3 nucleotides read TGTGCCTGGAGTGGGCGTAGGGCAGGGGAAGACTACGAGCAGTACTTC. Looking up the rest from reference TRBV30 and TRBJ2-7 gives the full variable domain: SQTIHQWPATLVQPVGSPLSLECTVEGTSNPNLYWYRQAAGRGLQLLFYSVGIGQISSEVPQNLSASRPQDRQFILSSKKLLLSDSGFYLCAWSGRRAGEDYEQYFGPGTRLTVT.

The gene calls are TRBV4-1 and TRBJ2-7; D is unclear. Germline V gives CDR1 MGHRA, CDR2 YSYEKL. With 1 base removed from V and 0 bases from J, the gap between germline ends came to 7 bases. This CDR3 has 14 amino acids. CDR3 in amino acids: CASSQGAYSYEQYF. CDR3 nucleotide sequence: TGCGCCAGCAGCCAAGGGGCGTACTCCTACGAGCAGTACTTC.

The chain is built from TRBV5-1 and TRBJ2-2; TRBD2 matches 11 bases. V shed 0 bases, J shed 4 bases, and the junction held 2 bases outside the gene matches. The CDR3 runs to 16 residues. The germline V gene encodes CDR1 SGHRS and CDR2 YFSETQ. The CDR3 protein is CASSLVTSGGTGELFF. The CDR3 nucleotides read TGCGCCAGCAGCTTGGTCACTAGCGGGGGCACCGGGGAGCTGTTTTTT.

This chain uses TRBV6-1 with TRBJ2-7; possible D gene TRBD1, 6 bases. The V end was cut by 5 bases, the J end by 2 bases, with 16 bases between. The CDR3 is 15 amino acids. Germline CDR1 reads MNHNS; CDR2 reads SASEGT. CDR3 DNA sequence: TGTGCCAGCAGTCAGGGGCATCATAAGGCCTACGAGCAGTACTTC. It yields the protein CASSQGHHKAYEQYF.

This clonotype was picked up many times. V is TRBV2 and J is TRBJ2-5, with 8 bases that match TRBD2. The CDR3 has 14 amino acids. Germline assignment: CDR1 SNHLY and CDR2 FYNNEI. V was clipped by 5 bases and J by 4 bases; unmatched bases: 6. The CDR3 nucleotides read TGTGCCAGCAGTTACGGGGGGGCTCGAGAGACCCAGTACTTC. It is translated as CASSYGGARETQYF.

This clonotype was picked up a small number of times. V gene TRBV7-2 combines with J gene TRBJ1-3; D remains ambiguous. CDR3 length: 15 residues. Germline V gene sequence: CDR1 SGHTA, CDR2 FQGNSA. The V end lost 4 bases, the J end lost 2 bases, and 12 bases lay between the germline ends. DNA for the CDR3: TGTGCCAGCAGCTGGACGGAGACCCCTGGAAACACCATATATTTT. As protein: CASSWTETPGNTIYF.

This clonotype occurred a few times. The rearrangement joins TRBV5-6 to TRBJ2-7; the D gene is possibly TRBD2 (5 bases). V lost 2 bases to trimming and J lost 4 bases, with 10 bases between them. Germline-derived CDR1 and CDR2 are SGHDT and YYEEEE. The CDR3 runs to 13 residues. CDR3 DNA: TGTGCCAGCAGCTTATTTTCGGGGTACGAGCAGTACTTC. Translation gives CASSLFSGYEQYF.

In this sample, this clonotype turned up a few times. The CDR3 DNA is TGTGCCAGCAGTGAAGGAGGTCTGGACGAGCAGTACTTC. Residues: CASSEGGLDEQYF. V gene TRBV6-1 combines with J gene TRBJ2-7; D remains ambiguous. The germline V gene has CDR1 MNHNS and CDR2 SASEGT. This CDR3 contains 13 residues. Between the trimmed V and J ends, which lost 1 base and 5 bases, there was a span of 9 bases.

This clonotype was counted between two and nine times. The chain combines TRBV4-1 with TRBJ2-7, with 7 bases aligning to TRBD1. The germline CDR1 and CDR2 sequences are MGHRA and YSYEKL. V lost 2 bases, J lost 3 bases, and 1 base stayed unmatched. There are 13 residues in the CDR3. The CDR3 region has the DNA TGCGCCAGCAGCCAACGACAGGGCTACGAGCAGTACTTC. It translates to CASSQRQGYEQYF.

In this sample, this clonotype turned up many times. V gene TRBV30 combines with J gene TRBJ1-1, with TRBD1 as a possible D gene (6 bases). The CDR3 extends over 16 amino acids. Germline V gene lookup returns CDR1 GTSNPN and CDR2 SVGIG (reference sequence). V was cut by 1 base and J by 1 base, with 16 bases left in between. CDR3 in amino acids: CAWSDGVGHPNTEAFF. The CDR3 nucleotides are TGTGCCTGGAGTGACGGGGTGGGACACCCGAACACTGAAGCTTTCTTT.

The chain employs TRBV20-1 and TRBJ2-7; D remains unclear. Germline V CDR1 and CDR2: DFQATT, SNEGSKA (reference sequence). The CDR3 has 14 amino acids. Trimming removed 5 bases from V and 3 bases from J, with 17 bases in between. The CDR3: CSAGIVGIFYEQYF. The CDR3 nucleotides read TGCAGTGCTGGGATAGTGGGAATCTTCTACGAGCAGTACTTC.

This clonotype was seen a handful of times. The genes are TRBV4-1 and TRBJ2-7, with 7 bases that match TRBD1. Germline assignment: CDR1 MGHRA and CDR2 YSYEKL. The length of the CDR3 is 15 residues. J lost 2 bases, V lost 1 base, and 5 bases had no gene match. CDR3 bases: TGCGCCAGCAGCCAAGGGGCAGGGGGAACCTACGAGCAGTACTTC. Its translation is CASSQGAGGTYEQYF.

This clonotype was detected many times. This chain uses TRBV19 with TRBJ1-1; TRBD1 aligns across 8 bases. Trimming cost V 0 bases and J 0 bases; bases outside gene matches: 6. Germline lookup yields CDR1 LNHDA and CDR2 SQIVND (reference sequence). CDR3 length: 17 residues. The CDR3 loop reads CASSIDLWDRLNTEAFF. CDR3 nucleotide sequence: TGTGCCAGTAGTATAGATCTATGGGACAGGTTGAACACTGAAGCTTTCTTT.